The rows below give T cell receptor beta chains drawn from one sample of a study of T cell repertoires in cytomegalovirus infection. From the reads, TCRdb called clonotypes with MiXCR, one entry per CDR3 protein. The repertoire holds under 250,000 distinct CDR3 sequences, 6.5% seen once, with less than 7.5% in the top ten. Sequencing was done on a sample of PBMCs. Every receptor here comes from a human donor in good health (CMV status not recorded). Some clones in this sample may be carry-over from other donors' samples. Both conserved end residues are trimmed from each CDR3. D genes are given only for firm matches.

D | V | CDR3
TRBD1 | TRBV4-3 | ASSHDTGGNQPQH
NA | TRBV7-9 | ASSEVQGNTEAF
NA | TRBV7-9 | ASSGRDTIPYGYT
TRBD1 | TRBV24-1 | ATSDGQEPQH
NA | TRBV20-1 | SARDPPGDTQY
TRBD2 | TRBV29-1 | SAGHSGGPKETQY
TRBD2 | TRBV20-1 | SARDLISGGYNEQF
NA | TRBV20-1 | SARDRLPGYT
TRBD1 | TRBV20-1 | SAPDRDHSYEQY
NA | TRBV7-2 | ASTRGAGYEQY
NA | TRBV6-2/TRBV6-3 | ASRPQGFGKETQY
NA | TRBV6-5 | ASSYSKGFTNGYT
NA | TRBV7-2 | ASSSAVNTGELF
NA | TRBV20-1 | STRDGSLMNTEAF
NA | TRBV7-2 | ASSLAPAAPGKLF
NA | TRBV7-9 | ASSLASKGTSNQPQH
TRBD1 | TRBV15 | ATSRGGDSHKNIQY
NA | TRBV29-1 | SVEDVGGYEQY
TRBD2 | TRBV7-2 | ASSLGGGVNEQF
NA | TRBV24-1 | ATSETGADTGELF
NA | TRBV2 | ASSPKASSGAEKLF
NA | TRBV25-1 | ASRKGGNTGELF
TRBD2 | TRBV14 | ASSRLAGADNEQF
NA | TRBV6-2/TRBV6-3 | ASSKGVDRPANYGYT
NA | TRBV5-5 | ASSWVEGTTEAF
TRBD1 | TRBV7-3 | ASSRTGTNTEAF
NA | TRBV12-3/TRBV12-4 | ASSVGTYYGYT
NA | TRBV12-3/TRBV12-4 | ASSFGGGANVLT
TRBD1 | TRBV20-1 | SAESRQGKTEAF
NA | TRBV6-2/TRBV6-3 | ASRSGPQSQY
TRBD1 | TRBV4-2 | ASSQEAGGGYT
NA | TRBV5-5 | ASSLARFSYNEQF
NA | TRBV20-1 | SAHPRQGGSEAF
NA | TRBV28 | ASSFLPVNYGYT
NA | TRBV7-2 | ASTFGTLYEQY
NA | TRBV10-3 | AINPREGLRLDYGYT
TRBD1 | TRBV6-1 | ASSKDRATEAF
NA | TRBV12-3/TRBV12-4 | ASSLRGISTDTQY
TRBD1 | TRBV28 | ASSGHRQGTNTGELF
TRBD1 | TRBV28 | ASSQPGQGEEKQY
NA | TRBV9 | ASSENTRVTEAF
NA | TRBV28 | ASIPQGRNTEAF
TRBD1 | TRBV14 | ASSHFVTGSTGELF
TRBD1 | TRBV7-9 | ASSAGTDFQETQY
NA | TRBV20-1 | SALNATNEKLF
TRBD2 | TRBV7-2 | ASTGGAMETQY
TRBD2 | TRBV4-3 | ASSPGGSGGNTQY
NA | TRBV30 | AWSLGTGNQPQH
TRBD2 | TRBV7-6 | ASSRGGDPSYEQY
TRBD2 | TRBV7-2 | ASSLAPGGPAYEQY